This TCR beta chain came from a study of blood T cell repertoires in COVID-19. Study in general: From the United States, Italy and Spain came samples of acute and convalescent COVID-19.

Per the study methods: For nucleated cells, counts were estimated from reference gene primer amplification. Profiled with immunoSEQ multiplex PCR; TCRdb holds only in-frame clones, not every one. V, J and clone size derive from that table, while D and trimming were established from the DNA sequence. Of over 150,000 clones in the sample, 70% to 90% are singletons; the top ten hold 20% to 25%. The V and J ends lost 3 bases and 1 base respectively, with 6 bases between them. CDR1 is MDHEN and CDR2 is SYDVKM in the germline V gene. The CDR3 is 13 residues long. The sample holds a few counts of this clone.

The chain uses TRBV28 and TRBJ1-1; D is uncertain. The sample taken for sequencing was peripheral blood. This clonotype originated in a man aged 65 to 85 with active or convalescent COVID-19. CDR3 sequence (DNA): TGTGCCAGCAGTTTCAGAGGGAACACTGAAGCTTTCTTT. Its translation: CASSFRGNTEAFF.